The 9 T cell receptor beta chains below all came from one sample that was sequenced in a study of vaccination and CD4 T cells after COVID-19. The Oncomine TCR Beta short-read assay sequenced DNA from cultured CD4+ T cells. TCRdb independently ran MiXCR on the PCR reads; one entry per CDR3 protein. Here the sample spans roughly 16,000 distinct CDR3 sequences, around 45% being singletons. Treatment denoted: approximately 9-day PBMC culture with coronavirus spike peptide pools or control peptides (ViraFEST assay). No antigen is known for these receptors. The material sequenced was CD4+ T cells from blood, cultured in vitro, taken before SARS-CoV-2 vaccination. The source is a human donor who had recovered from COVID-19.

CDR3 in amino acids: CAITSNPNYGYTF. CDR3 in DNA: TGTGCCATCACGTCCAACCCGAACTATGGCTACACCTTC. This chain uses TRBV10-3 with TRBJ1-2; D unclear. The V gene lost 7 bases and the J gene lost 2 bases, with 11 bases spanning the gap. Germline CDR1 and CDR2: ENHRY and SYGVKD. The CDR3 has 13 amino acids.

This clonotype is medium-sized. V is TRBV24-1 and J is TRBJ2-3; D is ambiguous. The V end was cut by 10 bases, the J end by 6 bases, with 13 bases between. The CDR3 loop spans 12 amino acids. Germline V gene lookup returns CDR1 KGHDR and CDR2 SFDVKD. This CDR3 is CATQQLGDTQYF. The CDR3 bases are TGTGCCACACAACAACTTGGTGATACGCAGTATTTT.

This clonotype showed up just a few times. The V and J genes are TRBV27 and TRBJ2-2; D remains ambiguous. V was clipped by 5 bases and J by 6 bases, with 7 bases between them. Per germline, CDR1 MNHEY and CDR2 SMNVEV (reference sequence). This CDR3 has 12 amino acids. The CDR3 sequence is CASSDRPGELFF. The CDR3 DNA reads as TGTGCCAGCAGTGACCGACCCGGGGAGCTGTTTTTT.

CDR3 residues: CATIPKGQGTYEQYF. In DNA form, the CDR3 reads TGTGCCACCATTCCGAAGGGACAGGGAACCTACGAGCAGTACTTC. The chain carries TRBV27 and TRBJ2-7; 9 positions agree with TRBD1. Trimming took 10 bases from V and 2 from J; bases not matched to a gene: 12. CDR1 and CDR2 from the germline V gene are MNHEY and SMNVEV (reference sequence). The CDR3 totals 15 residues.

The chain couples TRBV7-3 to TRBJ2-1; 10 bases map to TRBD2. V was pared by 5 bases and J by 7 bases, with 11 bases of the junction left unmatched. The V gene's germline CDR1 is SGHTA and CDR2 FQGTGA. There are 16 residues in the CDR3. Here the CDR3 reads CASSPRRLAGVNEQFF. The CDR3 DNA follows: TGTGCCAGCAGCCCTCGACGGCTAGCGGGAGTGAATGAGCAGTTCTTC.

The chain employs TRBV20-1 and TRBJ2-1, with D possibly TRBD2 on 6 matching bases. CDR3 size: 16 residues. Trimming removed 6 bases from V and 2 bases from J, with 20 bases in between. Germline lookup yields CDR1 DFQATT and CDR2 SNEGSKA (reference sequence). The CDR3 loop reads CSAERTRGGTYNEQFF. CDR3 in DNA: TGCAGTGCCGAGAGGACGAGGGGAGGCACCTACAATGAGCAGTTCTTC.

The CDR3 nucleotides are TGTGCCACCAGCGGAGCACTGACCCAGAACACTGAAGCTTTCTTT. This codes for CATSGALTQNTEAFF. The V and J genes are TRBV15 and TRBJ1-1; D is uncertain. Per germline, CDR1 LNHNV and CDR2 YYDKDF (reference sequence). V shed 5 bases and J shed 1 base, with 14 bases lying between them. This CDR3 has 15 amino acids. Full variable domain (missing parts from reference TRBV15 and TRBJ1-1): DAMVIQNPRYQVTQFGKPVTLSCSQTLNHNVMYWYQQKSSQAPKLLFHYYDKDFNNEADTPDNFQSRRPNTSFCFLDIRSPGLGDTAMYLCATSGALTQNTEAFFGQGTRLTVV.

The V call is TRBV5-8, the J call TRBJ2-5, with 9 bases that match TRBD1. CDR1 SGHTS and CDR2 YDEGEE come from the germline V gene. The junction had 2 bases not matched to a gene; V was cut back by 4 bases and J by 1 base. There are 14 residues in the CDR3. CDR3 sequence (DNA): TGTGCCAGCAGCGTGGGACAGGGCCAAGAGACCCAGTACTTC. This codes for CASSVGQGQETQYF.

The CDR3: CASSGLTSFNEQYF. As DNA, the CDR3 is TGTGCCAGCAGTGGACTGACTAGTTTTAACGAGCAGTACTTC. J is TRBJ2-7 and V is TRBV2, with a tentative D call TRBD2 (6 bases). V was shortened by 4 bases and J by 5 bases, with 15 bases between the two germline ends. From germline, CDR1 is SNHLY and CDR2 FYNNEI. The CDR3 covers 14 residues.